These T cell receptor beta chains were read from a single sample in a study of T-cell reconstitution after alpha-beta-depleted transplantation in children. One entry per CDR3 protein results from TCRdb running MiXCR on the PCR reads. In the table there are hundreds of thousands of distinct CDR3 sequences, around 16% of which are singletons. This specimen was PBMCs from the stem cell graft donor, taken from the stem cell graft. These receptors were obtained from a human donor who donated a stem cell graft to a child with acute myeloid leukemia. CDR3s include the opening cysteine and the closing phenylalanine or tryptophan. A D gene is named only where the DNA matches it firmly. Some rows have no size entry. The others give once, few or many, or a class for an expanded clone.

d_call j_call clone_size v_call cdr3_nt cdr3_aa
TRBD1 TRBJ1-6 few TRBV13 TGTGCCAGCAGTTACGGACAGGGTCAGCCACCCCTCCACTTT CASSYGQGQPPLHF
TRBD1 TRBJ1-1 few TRBV4-1 TGCGCCAGCAGCCACAAGAAGGGACAGGGGTCCCAGAACACTGAAGCTTTCTTT CASSHKKGQGSQNTEAFF
TRBD1 TRBJ1-2 many TRBV7-2 TGTGCCAGCAGCTTCTTTACAGGACAGGGCAACTATGGCTACACCTTC CASSFFTGQGNYGYTF
. TRBJ1-5 many TRBV12-3/TRBV12-4 TGTGCCAGCAGTCCCAGTCAGGGCCAGCCCCAGCATTTT CASSPSQGQPQHF
. TRBJ2-1 many TRBV29-1 TGCAGCGTTGATGGAGGGGGGGGCGAAAGTGAGCAGTTCTTC CSVDGGGGESEQFF
TRBD1 TRBJ1-5 . TRBV15 TGTGCCACCAGCAGAGATCCCGGGACAGGGGGCCCATCGCCCCAGCATTTT CATSRDPGTGGPSPQHF
TRBD1 TRBJ1-5 many TRBV20-1 TGCAGTGCTAGAGGCCCCGGGGGACAGGGGCCCCAGCATTTT CSARGPGGQGPQHF
. TRBJ1-2 few TRBV7-9 TGTGCCAGCAGCCCCGCCGGGACCTATGGCTACACCTTC CASSPAGTYGYTF
. TRBJ1-1 . TRBV7-6 TGTGCCAGCAGCTTAAGTAAGGGTTTGAACACTGAAGCTTTCTTT CASSLSKGLNTEAFF
TRBD2 TRBJ2-1 many TRBV20-1 TGCAGTGCTAGAACGGGACTAGCGGGAGGTAATGAGCAGTTCTTC CSARTGLAGGNEQFF
. TRBJ2-1 many TRBV20-1 TGCAGTGCATTAGTGAGCCGGAGGAGTGAGCAGTTCTTC CSALVSRRSEQFF
TRBD2 TRBJ2-1 many TRBV9 TGTGCCAGCAGCGAGGAGGGGAGCGGGGGGCTCTACAATGAGCAGTTCTTC CASSEEGSGGLYNEQFF
. TRBJ1-5 . TRBV20-1 TGCAGTGCTAGATCGTCATCTAGCAATCAGCCCCAGCATTTT CSARSSSSNQPQHF
. TRBJ1-2 many TRBV5-5 TGTGCCAGCAGCTTGGCCGTTACAGCCCTCTATGGCTACACCTTC CASSLAVTALYGYTF
. TRBJ2-6 many TRBV20-1 TGCAGTGCTAGAGATATCCAGACCTCTGGGGCCAACGTCCTGACTTTC CSARDIQTSGANVLTF
. TRBJ2-2 . TRBV7-9 TGTGCCAGCAGCTTAGTGGTCGAAGCGAACACCGGGGAGCTGTTTTTT CASSLVVEANTGELFF
. TRBJ1-5 few TRBV12-3/TRBV12-4 TGTGCCAGCAGCCAGGCCCCCCACGGGATAAAGCCCCAGCATTTT CASSQAPHGIKPQHF
TRBD2 TRBJ2-3 . TRBV6-2/TRBV6-3 TGTGCCAGCAGTACCGTTGACGGGGGGATGGTTACAGATACGCAGTATTTT CASSTVDGGMVTDTQYF
TRBD1 TRBJ2-7 few TRBV7-2 TGTGCCAGCAGCATTTATGGTCGGACAGGGAATGTTGAGCAGTACTTC CASSIYGRTGNVEQYF
TRBD2 TRBJ2-3 few TRBV7-2 TGTGCCAGCAGCATAGGACTAGCGGGGGATGCAGATACGCAGTATTTT CASSIGLAGDADTQYF
TRBD2 TRBJ2-5 few TRBV7-2 TGTGCCAGCAGCCCCTACGGGACTAGTAACCAAGAGACCCAGTACTTC CASSPYGTSNQETQYF
. TRBJ2-7 . TRBV5-8 TGTGCCAGCAGCGTTTGGGGGGGCCTCTCCTACGAGCAGTACTTC CASSVWGGLSYEQYF
. TRBJ1-1 . TRBV5-5 TGTGCCAGCAGCTTGGCCCCGGGGCTGAGCACTGAAGCTTTCTTT CASSLAPGLSTEAFF
. TRBJ2-5 . TRBV6-5 TGTGCCAGCAGTTACTCGATAGGGACGTCCCAAGAGACCCAGTACTTC CASSYSIGTSQETQYF
. TRBJ2-7 many TRBV20-1 TGCAGTGCGCTCCGGGACAACTCCTACGAGCAGTACTTC CSALRDNSYEQYF
. TRBJ1-4 few TRBV27 TGTGCCAGCAGGGCCGGGACAACAACTAATGAAAAACTGTTTTTT CASRAGTTTNEKLFF
. TRBJ1-5 once TRBV6-1 TGTGCCAGCAGTCCCTGGGCGGAGGCCTGCAATCAGCCCCAGCATTTT CASSPWAEACNQPQHF
TRBD2 TRBJ2-3 few TRBV4-3 TGCGCCAGCAGCCAGCAAACGGGACTACATTTCACAGATACGCAGTATTTT CASSQQTGLHFTDTQYF
TRBD1 TRBJ2-7 many TRBV10-3 TGTGCCATCAGTGGCTGGACAGGGGGCGCCGGGTACGAGCAGTACTTC CAISGWTGGAGYEQYF
TRBD1 TRBJ2-5 . TRBV7-2 TGTGCCGGCAGCCCCAATGGACAGGAAGAGACCCAGTACTTC CAGSPNGQEETQYF
. TRBJ2-1 few TRBV12-5 TGTGCTAGTGAGGGGGGCAGTCGGAATGAGCAGTTCTTC CASEGGSRNEQFF
TRBD1 TRBJ2-3 few TRBV5-1 TGCGCCAGCAGCGATATGGGACAGTTTAACACAGATACGCAGTATTTT CASSDMGQFNTDTQYF
. TRBJ2-1 many TRBV29-1 TGCAGCGCCCCTCAGGGGCCCGGGGAGCAGTTCTTC CSAPQGPGEQFF
. TRBJ2-5 few TRBV5-5 TGTGCCAGCATCACTGGGGAAATTGTACGGAGCCCCCAAGAGACCCAGTACTTC CASITGEIVRSPQETQYF
TRBD1 TRBJ2-7 many TRBV20-1 TGCAGTGCTAGAGGGACAGGGATGCCCTACGAGCAGTACTTC CSARGTGMPYEQYF
. TRBJ1-4 . TRBV5-1 TGCGCCAGCAGCTTGAGGCCAGGGGAATTGAATGAAAAACTGTTTTTT CASSLRPGELNEKLFF
TRBD1 TRBJ1-5 many TRBV7-2 TGTGCCAGCAGTCTACAGGGGAATCAGCCCCAGCATTTT CASSLQGNQPQHF
. TRBJ2-1 many TRBV25-1 TGTGCCAGCAGTGCCTTAGATCGCTCCTACAATGAGCAGTTCTTC CASSALDRSYNEQFF
. TRBJ2-3 few TRBV15 TGTGCCACCAGCGGGACCAGGACAGATACGCAGTATTTT CATSGTRTDTQYF
. TRBJ1-3 few TRBV15 TGTGCCACCTCACAACAGGGAGGAGACAGCACCATATATTTT CATSQQGGDSTIYF
. TRBJ1-1 few TRBV7-2 TGTGCCAGCAGCTTAGTTGGCTGCAGGGTTTGTAACACTGAAGCTTTCTTT CASSLVGCRVCNTEAFF